This record concerns one T cell receptor beta chain sequence. This sample is part of a study of OX40 agonist ivuxolimab in advanced cancers. TCRdb's copy holds only in-frame clones and misses some; the assay was immunoSEQ multiplex PCR. The data contain under 30,000 clones, about three quarters of them seen just once; the ten biggest clones take up roughly 15%. Trimming left V 1 base short and J 0 bases short, with 12 bases between. CDR1 is ENHRY and CDR2 is SYGVKD in the germline V gene. This CDR3 comprises 16 residues. Sequenced material: CD4+ or CD8+ T cells sorted from blood, taken in a trial of the OX40 agonist ivuxolimab. The clonotype was recovered from an adult with an advanced solid tumor such as melanoma, head and neck, liver or kidney cancer. The chain couples TRBV10-3 to TRBJ1-1; tentative D call: TRBD1 (5 bases). This chain's CDR3 is CAISEWTTEVNTEAFF. The CDR3 bases are TGTGCCATCAGTGAGTGGACGACAGAGGTGAACACTGAAGCTTTCTTT.